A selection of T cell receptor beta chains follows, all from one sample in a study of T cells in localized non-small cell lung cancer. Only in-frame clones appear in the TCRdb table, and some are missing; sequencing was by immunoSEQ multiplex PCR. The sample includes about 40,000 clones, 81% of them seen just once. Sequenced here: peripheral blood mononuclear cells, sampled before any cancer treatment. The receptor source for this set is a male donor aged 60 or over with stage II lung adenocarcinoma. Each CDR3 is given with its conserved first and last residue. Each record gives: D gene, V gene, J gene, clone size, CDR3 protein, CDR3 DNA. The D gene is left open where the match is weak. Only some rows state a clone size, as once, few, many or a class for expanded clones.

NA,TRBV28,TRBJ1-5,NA,CASSSIDSDYSNQPQHF,TGTGCCAGCAGTTCAATCGACAGCGACTATAGCAATCAGCCCCAGCATTTT
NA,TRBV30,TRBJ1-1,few,CAWNGNTEAFF,TGTGCCTGGAATGGGAACACTGAAGCTTTCTTT
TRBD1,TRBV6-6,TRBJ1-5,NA,CASSYRDSQPQHF,TGTGCCAGCAGTTACCGGGACAGTCAGCCCCAGCATTTT
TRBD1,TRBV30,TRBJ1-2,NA,CAWSHRQGGGGYTF,TGTGCCTGGAGCCATCGACAGGGAGGGGGTGGCTACACCTTC
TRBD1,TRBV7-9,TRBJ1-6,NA,CASSRQGSATRLHF,TGTGCCAGCAGCCGACAGGGGTCGGCGACGCGCCTCCACTTT
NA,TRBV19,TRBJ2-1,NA,CASSWTVGNEQFF,TGTGCCAGTAGTTGGACAGTCGGCAATGAGCAGTTCTTC
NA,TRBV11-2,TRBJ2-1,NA,CASSLDRTDEQFF,TGTGCCAGCAGCTTAGATCGAACGGATGAGCAGTTCTTC
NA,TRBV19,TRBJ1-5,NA,CASSPEAGGRGQPQHF,TGTGCCAGTAGTCCCGAGGCCGGGGGGCGGGGTCAGCCCCAGCATTTT
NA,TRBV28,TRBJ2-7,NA,CASSLPGFYEQYF,TGTGCCAGCAGTTTACCGGGGTTCTACGAGCAGTACTTC
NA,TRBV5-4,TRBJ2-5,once,CASSYPGLGETQYF,TGTGCCAGCAGCTATCCGGGACTGGGAGAGACCCAGTACTTC
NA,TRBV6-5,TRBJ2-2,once,CASSQEGNTGELFF,TGTGCCAGCAGTCAGGAGGGGAACACCGGGGAGCTGTTTTTT
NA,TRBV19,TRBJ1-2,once,CASSPNQENYGYTF,TGTGCCAGTAGTCCCAACCAGGAAAACTATGGCTACACCTTC
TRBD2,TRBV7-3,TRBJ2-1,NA,CASSRGGSYNEQFF,TGTGCCAGCAGCCGGGGGGGCTCCTACAATGAGCAGTTCTTC
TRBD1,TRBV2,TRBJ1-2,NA,CASSHPGQGNYGYTF,TGTGCCAGCAGCCATCCGGGACAGGGGAACTATGGCTACACCTTC
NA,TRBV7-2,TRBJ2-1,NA,CASSLQRFNNEQFF,TGTGCCAGCAGCTTGCAGCGGTTCAACAATGAGCAGTTCTTC
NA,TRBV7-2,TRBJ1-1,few,CASSLGTGEAFF,TGTGCCAGCAGCTTAGGGACGGGGGAAGCTTTCTTT
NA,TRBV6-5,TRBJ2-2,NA,CASSFQLGAGELFF,TGTGCCAGCAGTTTCCAGCTGGGGGCCGGGGAGCTGTTTTTT
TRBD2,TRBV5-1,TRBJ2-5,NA,CASMLAGEETQYF,TGCGCCAGCATGCTAGCGGGAGAAGAGACCCAGTACTTC
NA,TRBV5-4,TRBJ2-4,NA,CASSPGAAKNIQYF,TGTGCCAGCAGCCCCGGTGCAGCCAAAAACATTCAGTACTTC
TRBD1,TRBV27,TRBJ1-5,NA,CASSLSGGSQPQHF,TGTGCCAGCAGTTTATCAGGGGGCTCTCAGCCCCAGCATTTT
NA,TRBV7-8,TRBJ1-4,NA,CASSSRRETHEKLFF,TGTGCCAGCAGCTCCCGACGGGAGACACATGAAAAACTGTTTTTT
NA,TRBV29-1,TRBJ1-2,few,CSVEEGAGIKDYGYTF,TGCAGCGTTGAAGAAGGGGCAGGAATCAAGGACTATGGCTACACCTTC
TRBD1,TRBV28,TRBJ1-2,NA,CASSRGLYGYTF,TGTGCCAGCAGCAGGGGGCTGTATGGCTACACCTTC
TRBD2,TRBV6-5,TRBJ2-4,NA,CASSYEAGIGPGYF,TGTGCCAGCAGTTACGAAGCGGGAATCGGCCCCGGGTACTTC
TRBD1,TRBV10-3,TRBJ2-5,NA,CAIRAGTAQETQYF,TGTGCCATCAGAGCCGGGACAGCACAAGAGACCCAGTACTTC
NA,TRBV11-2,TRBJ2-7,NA,CASSPSTRTLGVEQYF,TGTGCCAGCAGCCCAAGTACGAGGACCCTCGGAGTCGAGCAGTACTTC
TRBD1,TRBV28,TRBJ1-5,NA,CASSFPLGTGGKGQPQHF,TGTGCCAGCAGTTTCCCCCTTGGGACAGGGGGCAAGGGTCAGCCCCAGCATTTT
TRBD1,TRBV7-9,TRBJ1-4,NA,CASSLVAGGRGNEKLFF,TGTGCCAGCAGCTTGGTAGCAGGGGGAAGAGGAAATGAAAAACTGTTTTTT
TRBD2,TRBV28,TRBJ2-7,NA,CASSYRIASGTSYEQYF,TGTGCCAGCAGTTACCGGATAGCTAGCGGGACCTCCTACGAGCAGTACTTC
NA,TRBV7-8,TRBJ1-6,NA,CASSFGPKDSPLHF,TGTGCCAGCAGCTTTGGTCCAAAAGATTCACCCCTCCACTTT
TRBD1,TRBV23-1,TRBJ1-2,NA,CASTTGDGYTF,TGCGCCAGCACTACAGGGGATGGCTACACCTTC
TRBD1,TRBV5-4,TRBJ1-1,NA,CASSYRTGVNTEAFF,TGTGCCAGCAGCTACCGGACAGGGGTGAACACTGAAGCTTTCTTT
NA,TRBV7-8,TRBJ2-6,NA,CASSRSSGANVLTF,TGTGCCAGCAGCCGGAGCTCTGGGGCCAACGTCCTGACTTTC